Below, 25 T cell receptor beta chains from the same sample are listed, as sequenced in a study of blood T cell repertoires in COVID-19 (dated by TCRdb to the early 2020s). Preparation of the library involved the immunoSEQ multiplex PCR assay. In its TCRdb copy, this immuneACCESS table keeps in-frame sequences only and misses some clones. Where compared with another copy, unresolved V genes explain less than half of these, and the others have no known cause. This sample is represented by hundreds of thousands of clones; around 91% of them were singletons. Under 15% of the sample rests with the top ten. Sequenced sample: peripheral blood. The receptor set was obtained from a woman aged 55-70 years with acute or convalescent COVID-19.

The chain uses TRBV5-4 and TRBJ2-1, with TRBD2 matching 7 bases. CDR1 SGHNT and CDR2 YYREEE come from the germline V gene (reference sequence). Germline trimming cut 5 bases from V and 6 bases from J; bases unmatched to any gene: 8. CDR3 length: 14 amino acids. CDR3 protein: CASRIWEGINEQFF. DNA of the CDR3: TGTGCCAGCAGAATCTGGGAGGGAATCAATGAGCAGTTCTTC.

This sequence joins TRBV7-7 and TRBJ2-3; TRBD2 matches at 9 bases. CDR3 size: 16 residues. Germline V gene data show CDR1 as SSHAT and CDR2 as FNYEAQ (reference sequence). The ends lost 5 bases at V and 1 base at J; junction bases unmatched: 7. Here the CDR3 reads CASSPGVAGGTDTQYF. The DNA for the CDR3 is TGTGCCAGCAGCCCCGGGGTAGCGGGGGGCACAGATACGCAGTATTTT.

The V and J genes are TRBV4-2 and TRBJ1-2, with TRBD1 matching 7 bases. CDR3 size: 15 residues. The trim removed 3 bases at V and 3 bases at J, leaving 7 bases unmatched. In germline, CDR1 is LGHNA, CDR2 YNFKEQ. This CDR3 is CASSQGTAEDYGYTF. DNA of the CDR3: TGTGCCAGCAGCCAGGGGACAGCGGAGGACTATGGCTACACCTTC.

V gene TRBV5-3 combines with J gene TRBJ2-5; 8 positions agree with TRBD2. TRBV5-3 has ORF status, its function being uncertain. The CDR3 covers 18 residues. With 0 bases clipped from V and 5 bases from J, the junction kept 15 bases outside the gene matches. The CDR3, as DNA: TGTGCCAGAAGCTTGGGGGAAGCGGGAGCAGGTTATGGGGAGACCCAGTACTTC. Its protein is CARSLGEAGAGYGETQYF.

V gene TRBV2 combines with J gene TRBJ1-4; D is possibly TRBD1 (6 bases). V lost 8 bases and J lost 8, with 18 bases in between. The CDR3 is made up of 14 amino acids. CDR1 and CDR2 from the germline V gene are SNHLY and FYNNEI. This CDR3 is CASGRQAPFEKLFF. The CDR3 region has the DNA TGTGCCAGCGGTCGACAGGCCCCTTTCGAAAAACTGTTTTTT.

The rearrangement joins TRBV7-8 to TRBJ1-1; no reliable D call. There are 14 residues in the CDR3. Trimming shortened V by 5 bases and J by 4 bases, and 14 bases separated the two germline ends. Germline V gene data show CDR1 as SGHVS and CDR2 as FQNEAQ. The CDR3 spells CASSARLGGTEAFF. Written as DNA, the CDR3 is TGTGCCAGCAGCGCAAGACTGGGAGGCACTGAAGCTTTCTTT.

J is TRBJ2-2 and V is TRBV14; the match to TRBD1 covers 9 bases. V shed 6 bases and J 4 bases; nucleotides not matched to a gene: 9. This CDR3 spans 16 amino acids. CDR1 and CDR2 from the germline V gene are SGHDN and FVKESK. The CDR3 region has the DNA TGTGCCAGCAGATCCGGGACAGGGTATAGCACCGGGGAGCTGTTTTTT. Encoded protein: CASRSGTGYSTGELFF.

The rearrangement joins TRBV2 to TRBJ1-3; no clear D. Germline V lookup: CDR1 SNHLY, CDR2 FYNNEI. The CDR3 sequence is 13 residues long. V shed 5 bases and J shed 0 bases, with 5 bases lying between them. Here the CDR3 reads CASSPGSGNTIYF. DNA for the CDR3: TGTGCCAGCAGTCCGGGCTCTGGAAACACCATATATTTT.

The chain joins TRBV28 to TRBJ1-6; D possibly corresponds to TRBD1 (6 bases). V was cut by 7 bases and J by 5 bases, with 18 bases left in between. The CDR3 spans 16 residues. Germline V CDR1 and CDR2: MDHEN, SYDVKM. CDR3 sequence (DNA): TGTGCCAGCATAAGGGTTGTACAGGGAAATAATTCACCCCTCCACTTT. This translates into CASIRVVQGNNSPLHF.

This clone was detected once. The CDR3 DNA reads TGTGCCAGCAGCCACACGGGGTTTGGGGAGGAGGATCTTGAGCAGTTCTTC. This codes for CASSHTGFGEEDLEQFF. The genes are TRBV7-2 and TRBJ2-1; a possible D gene is TRBD2 (6 bases). Trimming pared 5 bases from V and 9 bases from J, leaving 26 bases between. This CDR3 contains 17 residues. Germline-derived CDR1 and CDR2 are SGHTA and FQGNSA.

The J gene is TRBJ1-4, the V gene TRBV30; D is uncertain. CDR1 is GTSNPN, CDR2 SVGIG, per germline (reference sequence). CDR3 size: 12 residues. Trimming removed 2 bases at V and 8 bases at J, with 9 bases between. The CDR3 is CAWSRRWEKLFF. CDR3 bases: TGTGCCTGGAGTCGTAGATGGGAAAAACTGTTTTTT.

In this sample, this clone turned up a few times. The chain links TRBV30 to TRBJ1-5; D is unclear. Trimming removed 2 bases at V and 7 bases at J, with 15 bases between. Germline CDR1 GTSNPN, CDR2 SVGIG (reference sequence). The CDR3 is made up of 14 amino acids. Here the CDR3 reads CAWSLSVEGQPQHF. CDR3 DNA sequence: TGTGCCTGGAGTTTGTCAGTGGAGGGACAGCCCCAGCATTTT. Using reference TRBV30 and TRBJ1-5 for the parts outside the CDR3, the full variable domain is SQTIHQWPATLVQPVGSPLSLECTVEGTSNPNLYWYRQAAGRGLQLLFYSVGIGQISSEVPQNLSASRPQDRQFILSSKKLLLSDSGFYLCAWSLSVEGQPQHFGDGTRLSIL.

The chain links TRBV28 to TRBJ1-5; tentatively, D is TRBD1 (5 bases). This CDR3 comprises 14 residues. V gave up 4 bases and J gave up 5 bases, with 12 bases separating them. Germline V gene sequence: CDR1 MDHEN, CDR2 SYDVKM. The CDR3 loop reads CASSSQGGDQPQHF. In nucleotides, the CDR3 is TGTGCCAGCAGTTCCCAGGGTGGGGATCAGCCCCAGCATTTT.

The CDR3 region is CASSLAWAPNTEAFF. The CDR3 nucleotides are TGTGCCAGCAGCCTGGCGTGGGCCCCGAACACTGAAGCTTTCTTT. The chain has TRBV7-8 and TRBJ1-1; no clear D gene. Trimming shortened V by 5 bases and J by 1 base, and 14 bases separated the two germline ends. Germline CDR1 reads SGHVS; CDR2 reads FQNEAQ. This CDR3 has 15 residues.

This chain connects TRBV28 to TRBJ1-1; possible D gene TRBD1, 5 bases. Germline V gene data show CDR1 as MDHEN and CDR2 as SYDVKM. Trimming left V 3 bases short and J 8 bases short, with 19 bases between. CDR3 length: 15 amino acids. The CDR3 DNA reads as TGTGCCAGCAGTTTTCCCTGGGACGGGAGTTCAGAAGCTTTCTTT. Translating it yields CASSFPWDGSSEAFF.

This chain connects TRBV7-8 to TRBJ2-1; TRBD2 agrees at 7 bases. After removal of 1 base from V and 4 bases from J, the junction contained 13 bases not matched to a gene. CDR3 length: 18 amino acids. CDR1 and CDR2 from the germline V gene are SGHVS and FQNEAQ. Here the CDR3 DNA reads TGTGCCAGCAGCTTAGAGGTATTGGGCCCCGGGGGGTACAATGAGCAGTTCTTC. Protein product: CASSLEVLGPGGYNEQFF.

The chain recombines TRBV7-2 with TRBJ2-3; 9 bases align to TRBD2. The V and J ends lost 3 bases and 3 bases, in that order; junction bases with no gene match: 13. The CDR3 loop spans 18 amino acids. Per the germline V gene, CDR1 is SGHTA and CDR2 is FQGNSA. The CDR3 here is CASSFSGRGGPSTDTQYF. CDR3 nucleotide sequence: TGTGCCAGCAGCTTTAGCGGGCGGGGGGGCCCGAGTACAGATACGCAGTATTTT.

The chain joins TRBV28 to TRBJ2-3, with 13 bases fitting TRBD2. V gave up 2 bases and J gave up 14 bases; unmatched junction bases: 10. The CDR3 runs 15 residues. CDR1 and CDR2 (germline): MDHEN, SYDVKM. The CDR3 DNA sequence: TGTGCCAGCAGTTTAACTAGCGGGGGGGTCCAGAAAGGGTATTTT. Translation: CASSLTSGGVQKGYF.

This chain connects TRBV5-4 to TRBJ2-7, with D tentatively TRBD2 (5 bases). V shed 4 bases and J shed 2 bases, with 16 bases lying between them. Germline V CDR1 and CDR2: SGHNT, YYREEE (reference sequence). The CDR3 sequence is 15 residues long. The CDR3 region has the DNA TGTGCCAGCAGCCCGGGAAAGGCGTCACCCTACGAGCAGTACTTC. Protein sequence: CASSPGKASPYEQYF.

The chain employs TRBV2 and TRBJ2-7, with 7 bases matching TRBD2. Germline V gene data show CDR1 as SNHLY and CDR2 as FYNNEI. This CDR3 is built from 12 residues. DNA of the CDR3: TGTGCGGGAGGGCAGGGTGGCGACGAGCAGTACTTC. This codes for CAGGQGGDEQYF. The full variable domain, in which reference TRBV2 and TRBJ2-7 provide the parts outside the CDR3, is EPEVTQTPSHQVTQMGQEVILRCVPISNHLYFYWYRQILGQKVEFLVSFYNNEISEKSEIFDDQFSVERPDGSNFTLKIRSTKLEDSAMYFCAGGQGGDEQYFGPGTRLTVT.

The V and J genes are TRBV5-6 and TRBJ2-3; D remains ambiguous. The germline CDR1 and CDR2 sequences are SGHDT and YYEEEE. The CDR3 is made up of 13 amino acids. V shed 5 bases and J shed 0 bases, with 7 bases lying between them. The CDR3 sequence is CASRSTSTDTQYF. The CDR3 coding sequence is TGTGCCAGCAGAAGCACCAGCACAGATACGCAGTATTTT.

This chain connects TRBV19 to TRBJ1-2; 7 nucleotides align to TRBD1. Looked up from germline, CDR1 is LNHDA and CDR2 is SQIVND (reference sequence). The CDR3 spans 13 residues. V trimming: 3 bases; J trimming: 8 bases; junction bases outside the gene matches: 6. The CDR3 coding sequence is TGTGCCAGTAGTATCCCGACAGGGCTGGGCTACACCTTC. Amino acids: CASSIPTGLGYTF.

The chain has TRBV7-2 and TRBJ2-3; 7 bases align to TRBD1. The germline V gene encodes CDR1 SGHTA and CDR2 FQGNSA. This CDR3 contains 16 residues. V shed 2 bases, J shed 0 bases, and the junction held 5 bases outside the gene matches. CDR3 sequence (DNA): TGTGCCAGCAGCTTATTCTCGGGACAGAGCACAGATACGCAGTATTTT. It codes for CASSLFSGQSTDTQYF.

V usage is TRBV6-1 and J usage is TRBJ1-4, with D uncertain. Germline lookup yields CDR1 MNHNS and CDR2 SASEGT. CDR3 length: 13 residues. V was pared by 2 bases and J by 6 bases, with 7 bases between. In nucleotides, the CDR3 is TGTGCCAGCAGTGAACGGGGTCATGAAAAACTGTTTTTT. It yields the protein CASSERGHEKLFF.

The rearrangement joins TRBV2 to TRBJ2-2; D perhaps matches TRBD2 (6 bases). V was pared by 3 bases and J by 5 bases, with 10 bases between. The germline gives CDR1 SNHLY, CDR2 FYNNEI. The CDR3 consists of 14 residues. Here the CDR3 DNA reads TGTGCCAGCAGTGAGGCAAGCGGGACCGGGGAGCTGTTTTTT. It yields the protein CASSEASGTGELFF. Variable domain in full (rest from reference TRBV2 and TRBJ2-2): EPEVTQTPSHQVTQMGQEVILRCVPISNHLYFYWYRQILGQKVEFLVSFYNNEISEKSEIFDDQFSVERPDGSNFTLKIRSTKLEDSAMYFCASSEASGTGELFFGEGSRLTVL.